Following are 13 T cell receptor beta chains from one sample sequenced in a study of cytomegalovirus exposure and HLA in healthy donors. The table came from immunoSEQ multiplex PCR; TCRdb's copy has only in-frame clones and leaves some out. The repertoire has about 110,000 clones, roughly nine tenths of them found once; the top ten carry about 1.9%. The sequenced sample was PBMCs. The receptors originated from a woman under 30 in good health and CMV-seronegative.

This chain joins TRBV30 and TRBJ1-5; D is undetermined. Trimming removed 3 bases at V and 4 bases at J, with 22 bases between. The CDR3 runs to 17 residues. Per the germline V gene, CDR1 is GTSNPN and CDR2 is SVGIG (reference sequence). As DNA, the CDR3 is TGTGCCTGGAGCGACGGGGAGGGTTGGAGCTTAAATCAGCCCCAGCATTTT. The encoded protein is CAWSDGEGWSLNQPQHF.

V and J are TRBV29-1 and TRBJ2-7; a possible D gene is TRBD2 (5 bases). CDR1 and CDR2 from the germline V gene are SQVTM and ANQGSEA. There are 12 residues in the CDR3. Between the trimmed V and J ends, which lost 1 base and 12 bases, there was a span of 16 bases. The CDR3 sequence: CSVEGGDGFWYF. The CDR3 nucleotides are TGCAGCGTTGAAGGGGGAGACGGTTTTTGGTACTTC.

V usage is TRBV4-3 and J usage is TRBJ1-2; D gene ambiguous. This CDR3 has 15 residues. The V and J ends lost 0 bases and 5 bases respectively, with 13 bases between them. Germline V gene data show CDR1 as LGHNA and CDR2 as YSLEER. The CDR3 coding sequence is TGCGCCAGCAGCCAAGATTTAGTTGCGGGGTATGGCTACACCTTC. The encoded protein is CASSQDLVAGYGYTF.

CDR3 sequence (DNA): TGTGCCAGCAGCATCCCCAGTCCGAGGCCAGATACGCAGTATTTT. Translating gives CASSIPSPRPDTQYF. The chain combines TRBV7-8 with TRBJ2-3, with D unclear. This CDR3 is built from 15 residues. Trimming removed 5 bases from V and 4 bases from J, with 16 bases in between. The germline CDR1 and CDR2 sequences are SGHVS and FQNEAQ.

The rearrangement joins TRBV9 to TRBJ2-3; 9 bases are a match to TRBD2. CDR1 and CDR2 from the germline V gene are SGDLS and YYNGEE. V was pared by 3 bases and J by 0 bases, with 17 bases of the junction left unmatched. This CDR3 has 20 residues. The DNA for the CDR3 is TGTGCCAGCAGCGCACGGGCAGCGGGGGGATCGTCCCCTAGCACAGATACGCAGTATTTT. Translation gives CASSARAAGGSSPSTDTQYF.

This CDR3 reads CASSITGYNEQFF. The CDR3 nucleotides are TGTGCCAGTAGTATCACAGGCTACAATGAGCAGTTCTTC. The gene calls are TRBV19 and TRBJ2-1; D perhaps matches TRBD1 (5 bases). V gave up 3 bases and J gave up 3 bases, with 6 bases separating them. CDR1 and CDR2 (germline): LNHDA, SQIVND (reference sequence). The CDR3 length is 13 residues.

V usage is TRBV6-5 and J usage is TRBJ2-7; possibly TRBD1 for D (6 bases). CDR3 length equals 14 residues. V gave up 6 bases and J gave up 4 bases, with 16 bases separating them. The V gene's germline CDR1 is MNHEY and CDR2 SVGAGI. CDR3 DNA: TGTGCCAGCAGCCCTGGACAGAAAGCGTACGAGCAGTACTTC. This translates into CASSPGQKAYEQYF.

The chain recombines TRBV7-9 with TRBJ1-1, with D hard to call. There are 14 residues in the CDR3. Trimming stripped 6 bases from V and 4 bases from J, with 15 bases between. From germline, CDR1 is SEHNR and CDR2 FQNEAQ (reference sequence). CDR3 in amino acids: CASSSSTIGTEAFF. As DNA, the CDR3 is TGTGCCAGCAGTTCCTCAACTATAGGCACTGAAGCTTTCTTT.

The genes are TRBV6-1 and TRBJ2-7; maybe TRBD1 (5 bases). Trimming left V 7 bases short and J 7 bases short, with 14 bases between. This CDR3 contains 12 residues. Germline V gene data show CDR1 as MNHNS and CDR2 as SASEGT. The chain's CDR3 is CASTDTAREQYF. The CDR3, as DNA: TGTGCCAGCACGGACACCGCCCGTGAGCAGTACTTC.

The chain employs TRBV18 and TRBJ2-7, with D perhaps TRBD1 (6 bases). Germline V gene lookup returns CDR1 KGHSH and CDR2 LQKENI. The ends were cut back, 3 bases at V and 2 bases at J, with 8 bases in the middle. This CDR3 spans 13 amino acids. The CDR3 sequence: CASSPTGAYEQYF. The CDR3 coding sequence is TGTGCCAGCTCACCGACAGGTGCCTACGAGCAGTACTTC.

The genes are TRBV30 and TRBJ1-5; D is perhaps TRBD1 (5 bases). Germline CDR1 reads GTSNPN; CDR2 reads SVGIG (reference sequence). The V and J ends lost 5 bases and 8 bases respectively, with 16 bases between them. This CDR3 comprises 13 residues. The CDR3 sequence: CAWDSNPGKPQHF. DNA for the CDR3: TGTGCCTGGGACTCTAATCCAGGGAAGCCCCAGCATTTT. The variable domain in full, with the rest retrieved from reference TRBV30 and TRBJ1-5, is SQTIHQWPATLVQPVGSPLSLECTVEGTSNPNLYWYRQAAGRGLQLLFYSVGIGQISSEVPQNLSASRPQDRQFILSSKKLLLSDSGFYLCAWDSNPGKPQHFGDGTRLSIL.

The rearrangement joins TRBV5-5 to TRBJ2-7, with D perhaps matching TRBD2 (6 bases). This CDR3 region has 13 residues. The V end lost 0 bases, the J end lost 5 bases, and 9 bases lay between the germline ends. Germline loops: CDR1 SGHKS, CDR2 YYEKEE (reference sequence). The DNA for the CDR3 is TGTGCCAGCAGCTTGGCCGGGAGCAACGAGCAGTACTTC. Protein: CASSLAGSNEQYF.

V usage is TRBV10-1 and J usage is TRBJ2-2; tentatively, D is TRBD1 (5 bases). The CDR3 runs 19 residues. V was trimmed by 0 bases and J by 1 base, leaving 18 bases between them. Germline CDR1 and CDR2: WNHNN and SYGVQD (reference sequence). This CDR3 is CASSESPTHAGLNTGELFF. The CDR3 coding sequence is TGCGCCAGCAGTGAGTCCCCCACTCATGCAGGGTTGAACACCGGGGAGCTGTTTTTT.